One and the same sample provided the 20 T cell receptor beta chains below, sequenced in a study of CD8+CD57+ T cells in acquired aplastic anemia. CDR3 and TCR beta VDJ profiling relied on genomic DNA as the template. TCRdb used MiXCR to reprocess the reads, holding one entry per CDR3 protein. The sample carries approximately 190,000 distinct CDR3 sequences, nearly 50% recorded once. The patients chosen for sequencing had shown expansion of CD8+CD57+ cells (detected by flow cytometry). Sequenced material: sorted CD4+, CD8+, or CD8+CD57+ T cells (not recorded which) from PBMCs. The receptors were sampled from a human donor with aplastic anemia.

This clonotype has a count of ten or more. This chain uses TRBV19 with TRBJ2-7, with D possibly matching TRBD1 (5 bases). The CDR3 has 15 residues. CDR1 is LNHDA and CDR2 is SQIVND in the germline V gene (reference sequence). The V gene lost 4 bases and the J gene lost 2 bases, with 15 bases spanning the gap. CDR3 sequence reads: CASSKNGAETYEQYF. The CDR3 DNA sequence: TGTGCCAGTAGTAAAAATGGGGCGGAAACCTACGAGCAGTACTTC.

This clonotype was recorded a few times. V and J are TRBV7-9 and TRBJ2-7; D perhaps matches TRBD2 (6 bases). V lost 5 bases to trimming and J lost 4 bases, with 12 bases between them. The germline gives CDR1 SEHNR, CDR2 FQNEAQ (reference sequence). The CDR3 is 13 residues long. The CDR3 is CASSLGRGYEQYF. The CDR3 nucleotides read TGTGCCAGCAGCCTAGGACGGGGGTACGAGCAGTACTTC. The full variable domain, its missing parts supplied by reference TRBV7-9 and TRBJ2-7, is DTGVSQNPRHKITKRGQNVTFRCDPISEHNRLYWYRQTLGQGPEFLTYFQNEAQLEKSRLLSDRFSAERPKGSFSTLEIQRTEQGDSAMYLCASSLGRGYEQYFGPGTRLTVT.

The CDR3 nucleotides read TGTGCCAGCAGCCTCGGGACGACTTCACCCCTCCACTTT. This encodes CASSLGTTSPLHF. The V and J genes are TRBV9 and TRBJ1-6; possible D gene TRBD1, 5 bases. The CDR3 contains 13 residues. Germline CDR1 SGDLS, CDR2 YYNGEE. V shed 4 bases and J shed 9 bases, with 11 bases lying between them.

This clonotype was picked up many times. The V and J genes are TRBV6-1 and TRBJ1-6; 7 positions agree with TRBD1. CDR1 is MNHNS and CDR2 is SASEGT in the germline V gene. This CDR3 region has 15 residues. Germline trimming cut 6 bases from V and 6 bases from J; bases unmatched to any gene: 8. CDR3 region: CASSSPGQFNSPLHF. The CDR3 DNA is TGTGCCAGCAGCTCACCGGGACAGTTTAATTCACCCCTCCACTTT.

This chain connects TRBV9 to TRBJ2-7, with D unclear. Near its end, the DNA agrees better with TRBJ2-5, so the J call may be wrong. Germline values: CDR1 SGDLS, CDR2 YYNGEE. CDR3 length equals 17 residues. The CDR3 DNA follows: TGTGCCAGCAGCGTGGGTGCGCTAGGTATCGGAAGGGAGACCCAGTACTTC. Translating it yields CASSVGALGIGRETQYF.

The chain recombines TRBV9 with TRBJ2-2; D not certain. The CDR3 length is 13 residues. Trimming cost V 0 bases and J 8 bases, with 8 bases left between them. Germline CDR1 SGDLS, CDR2 YYNGEE. CDR3 in DNA: TGTGCCAGCAGCGTAGCGTTAGAGGGGGAGCTGTTTTTT. Residues: CASSVALEGELFF.

A single count supports this clonotype. This chain joins TRBV7-3 and TRBJ2-1, with a tentative D call TRBD2 (6 bases). This CDR3 comprises 14 residues. CDR1 is SGHTA, CDR2 FQGTGA, per germline. V shed 5 bases and J shed 5 bases, with 13 bases lying between them. The CDR3 region is CASSPGLSHNEQFF. The CDR3 nucleotides read TGTGCCAGCAGCCCGGGACTGTCGCACAATGAGCAGTTCTTC. Full variable domain (missing parts from reference TRBV7-3 and TRBJ2-1): GAGVSQTPSNKVTEKGKYVELRCDPISGHTALYWYRQSLGQGPEFLIYFQGTGAADDSGLPNDRFFAVRPEGSVSTLKIQRTERGDSAVYLCASSPGLSHNEQFFGPGTRLTVL.

This clonotype was seen at least ten times. The V and J genes are TRBV30 and TRBJ1-2, with D perhaps TRBD1 (5 bases). This CDR3 has 13 amino acids. Germline V gene lookup returns CDR1 GTSNPN and CDR2 SVGIG (reference sequence). V lost 0 bases and J 6 bases, leaving 11 bases between the germline ends. The CDR3 nucleotides are TGTGCCTGGAGTGTACTAGCAGGGCATGGCTACACCTTC. It codes for CAWSVLAGHGYTF.

The chain joins TRBV10-3 to TRBJ2-3, with 10 bases aligning to TRBD2. This CDR3 is built from 15 residues. V lost 4 bases, J lost 9 bases, and 10 bases stayed unmatched. CDR1 and CDR2 (germline): ENHRY, SYGVKD. This CDR3 reads CAISGGTSESPTQYF. CDR3 nucleotides: TGTGCCATCAGTGGAGGGACTAGCGAGTCCCCAACGCAGTATTTT.

There are many counts of this clonotype. The rearrangement links TRBV11-3 to TRBJ1-4; D ambiguous. The germline gives CDR1 SGHNT, CDR2 YENEEA. The CDR3 loop spans 14 amino acids. Trimming took 3 bases from V and 4 from J, leaving 9 bases between them. DNA for the CDR3: TGTGCCAGCAGCTTGACCGCTATTAATGAAAAACTGTTTTTT. It encodes CASSLTAINEKLFF. Complete variable domain (other parts from reference TRBV11-3 and TRBJ1-4): EAGVVQSPRYKIIEKKQPVAFWCNPISGHNTLYWYLQNLGQGPELLIRYENEEAVDDSQLPKDRFSAERLKGVDSTLKIQPAELGDSAVYLCASSLTAINEKLFFGSGTQLSVL.

Concerning this clonotype itself: The missing conserved phenylalanine or tryptophan at the end of this CDR3 makes a read error likely. The DNA is omitted, as the CDR3 cannot be located on it reliably, and the CDR3 follows TCRdb's listing. The rearrangement uses TRBV3-1 and TRBJ2-5. The CDR3 contains 11 residues when both ends are counted. Looked up from germline, CDR1 is LGHDT and CDR2 is YNNKEL (reference sequence). CDR3 loop: CASSQGLVVVV.

In DNA form, the CDR3 reads TGTGCCACCAACCCGACTAGCGGGAGTTCCACCGGGGAGCTGTTTTTT. This gives the protein CATNPTSGSSTGELFF. The rearrangement links TRBV15 to TRBJ2-2; TRBD2 matches 12 bases. CDR1 and CDR2 from the germline V gene are LNHNV and YYDKDF (reference sequence). The junction had 7 bases not matched to a gene; V was cut back by 7 bases and J by 4 bases. This CDR3 comprises 16 residues. Together with reference TRBV15 and TRBJ2-2, the CDR3 gives the full variable domain: DAMVIQNPRYQVTQFGKPVTLSCSQTLNHNVMYWYQQKSSQAPKLLFHYYDKDFNNEADTPDNFQSRRPNTSFCFLDIRSPGLGDTAMYLCATNPTSGSSTGELFFGEGSRLTVL.

The chain is built from TRBV9 and TRBJ1-2; 7 bases agree with TRBD1. The germline gives CDR1 SGDLS, CDR2 YYNGEE. The CDR3 runs to 14 residues. The junction had 7 bases not matched to a gene; V was cut back by 4 bases and J by 4 bases. CDR3 DNA sequence: TGTGCCAGCAGCCCCAGGGGGTTGAGCTATGGCTACACCTTC. Its translation is CASSPRGLSYGYTF.

This chain uses TRBV7-3 with TRBJ2-3; 7 nucleotides agree with TRBD2. Trimming removed 7 bases from V and 0 bases from J; junction bases left unmatched: 10. The CDR3 has 16 residues. Germline V gives CDR1 SGHTA, CDR2 FQGTGA. CDR3 region: CASTTKLAESTDTQYF. Here the CDR3 DNA reads TGTGCCAGCACCACTAAGCTAGCGGAGAGCACAGATACGCAGTATTTT.

This clonotype was recorded many times. This chain uses TRBV9 with TRBJ2-3; possible D gene TRBD2, 6 bases. Germline lookup yields CDR1 SGDLS and CDR2 YYNGEE. The V end was cut by 4 bases, the J end by 0 bases, with 12 bases between. CDR3 length: 15 amino acids. CDR3 DNA sequence: TGTGCCAGCAGCTTATCCGGGAGTAGCACAGATACGCAGTATTTT. Its translation: CASSLSGSSTDTQYF.

This clonotype was observed many times. The chain uses TRBV11-2 and TRBJ2-3, with D possibly being TRBD2 (6 bases). The CDR3 has 14 residues. Per the germline V gene, CDR1 is SGHAT and CDR2 is FQNNGV. The V and J ends lost 4 bases and 3 bases respectively, with 11 bases between them. This CDR3 is CASSSREWTDTQYF. DNA of the CDR3: TGTGCCAGCAGCTCACGGGAGTGGACAGATACGCAGTATTTT.

To note about this clonotype: One base away lies a much larger clone, so this may be a sequencing read error. The chain links TRBV4-1 to TRBJ2-1; 7 nucleotides line up with TRBD2. The CDR3 contains 15 residues. Germline V gene data show CDR1 as MGHRA and CDR2 as YSYEKL. The CDR3 spells CVSSPRTRTNNEQFF. The CDR3 DNA reads TGCGTCAGCAGCCCCCGGACTAGGACTAACAATGAGCAGTTCTTC.

With regard to this clonotype: The junction shows a germline mismatch at one end, possibly a read error. This sequence joins TRBV5-1 and TRBJ1-6; D not certain. Germline CDR1 SGHRS, CDR2 YFSETQ. CDR3 length: 14 amino acids. CDR3 DNA: TGCGCCAGCAGCCGTCCCGGTGGGGAGTCACCCCTTCACTTT. Translation: CASSRPGGESPLHF.

The chain carries TRBV10-3 and TRBJ2-3, with a tentative D call TRBD1 (6 bases). The CDR3 is made up of 15 amino acids. Germline V gene lookup returns CDR1 ENHRY and CDR2 SYGVKD. The ends were cut back, 10 bases at V and 1 base at J, with 18 bases in the middle. CDR3 in amino acids: CATNVGQRRTDTQYF. The CDR3 DNA is TGTGCCACCAATGTTGGACAGAGACGCACAGATACGCAGTATTTT.

The chain combines TRBV19 with TRBJ1-1, with a possible D match to TRBD1 (5 bases). This CDR3 has 13 amino acids. Germline CDR1 reads LNHDA; CDR2 reads SQIVND (reference sequence). The V end was cut by 9 bases, the J end by 1 base, with 12 bases between. The CDR3 here is CASRLGENTEAFF. CDR3 in DNA: TGTGCCAGCAGACTGGGGGAGAACACTGAAGCTTTCTTT.